One and the same sample provided the 22 T cell receptor beta chains below, sequenced in a study of T-cell reconstitution after alpha-beta-depleted transplantation in children. During its preparation, the TCRbeta library received unique molecular identifiers. Each CDR3 protein is one row after TCRdb ran MiXCR on the PCR reads. The table lists 600,000 or so distinct CDR3 sequences, 23% of them singletons. This material consisted of PBMCs, mostly from graft donor cells, taken 360 days after TCRalphabeta/CD19-depleted stem cell transplant. The origin of the receptors is a boy younger than two who had a stem cell transplant for acute myeloid leukemia, so the T cells may come from the graft donor.

V usage is TRBV12-3 or TRBV12-4 and J usage is TRBJ2-5; D may be TRBD1 or TRBD2 (6 bases each). V was cut by 2 bases and J by 5 bases, with 15 bases left in between. This CDR3 spans 15 amino acids. In nucleotides, the CDR3 is TGTGCCAGCAGTTTAATGGGGGGCCGTGATGAGACCCAGTACTTC. Protein: CASSLMGGRDETQYF.

The chain links TRBV28 to TRBJ2-1, with 8 bases aligning to TRBD2. The V gene end was trimmed by 3 bases and the J gene end by 9 bases; junction bases not matched to a gene: 7. From germline, CDR1 is MDHEN and CDR2 SYDVKM. The CDR3 totals 14 residues. In DNA form, the CDR3 reads TGTGCCAGCAGTTTTAGCCCGGGGGGGCCTGAGCAGTTCTTC. This codes for CASSFSPGGPEQFF.

This sequence joins TRBV5-4 and TRBJ2-2; 8 positions agree with TRBD1. The CDR3 loop spans 13 amino acids. Germline CDR1 reads SGHNT; CDR2 reads YYREEE (reference sequence). Unmatched junction bases numbered 1, after V lost 6 bases and J lost 3 bases. The CDR3 DNA reads as TGTGCCAGCATGACAGGGGACACCGGGGAGCTGTTTTTT. Translated, it gives CASMTGDTGELFF.

This chain joins TRBV21-1 and TRBJ2-2; the table names TRBD1, a call not compared with the DNA. TRBV21-1 is a pseudogene locus. The length of the CDR3 is 16 residues. CDR3: CASRAKGQGNTGELFF. CDR3 DNA sequence: TGTGCCAGCAGGGCAAAAGGACAGGGGAACACCGGGGAGCTGTTTTTT.

In its sample, this clonotype was seen many times. The DNA for the CDR3 is TGTGCCAGCAGTCTAGGAGAATTCCGGAACACCGGGGAGCTGTTTTTT. This encodes CASSLGEFRNTGELFF. V and J are TRBV28 and TRBJ2-2; D ambiguous. Trimming shortened V by 5 bases and J by 1 base, and 14 bases separated the two germline ends. Germline-derived CDR1 and CDR2 are MDHEN and SYDVKM. CDR3 length: 16 residues.

In its sample, this clonotype was seen a few times. The rearrangement joins TRBV12-3 or TRBV12-4 to TRBJ2-2, with D perhaps TRBD2 (7 bases). Trimming removed 6 bases from V and 3 bases from J, with 17 bases in between. CDR3 length equals 16 residues. CDR3 protein: CASRLPGEGYTGELFF. The CDR3 DNA is TGTGCCAGCAGACTACCAGGGGAGGGCTACACCGGGGAGCTGTTTTTT.

The chain carries TRBV5-5 and TRBJ2-7; D gene ambiguous. This CDR3 has 13 residues. Germline lookup yields CDR1 SGHKS and CDR2 YYEKEE (reference sequence). V gave up 2 bases and J gave up 2 bases, with 8 bases separating them. The CDR3 sequence: CASSFTEAYEQYF. The DNA for the CDR3 is TGTGCCAGCAGCTTTACTGAAGCCTACGAGCAGTACTTC.

The chain is built from TRBV28 and TRBJ2-5; D remains ambiguous. Germline V gives CDR1 MDHEN, CDR2 SYDVKM. V was clipped by 2 bases and J by 1 base, with 11 bases between them. This CDR3 is built from 15 residues. CDR3 residues: CASSLRGWRQETQYF. For the CDR3, the DNA is TGTGCCAGCAGTTTACGTGGATGGCGCCAAGAGACCCAGTACTTC.

This clonotype was counted only a few times. This chain links TRBV10-3 with TRBJ2-7, with 7 nucleotides matching TRBD1. Trimming at V came to 2 bases and at J to 3 bases, leaving 16 bases not matched to a gene. Germline V CDR1 and CDR2: ENHRY, SYGVKD. The CDR3 length is 18 residues. Written as DNA, the CDR3 is TGTGCCATCAGTGAGAGGCGGACAGGTCCTCTACCTTTCTACGAGCAGTACTTC. Encoded protein: CAISERRTGPLPFYEQYF.

This clonotype was observed a handful of times. The rearrangement links TRBV20-1 to TRBJ2-3; D remains unclear. The CDR3 covers 14 residues. From germline, CDR1 is DFQATT and CDR2 SNEGSKA (reference sequence). The CDR3 DNA is TGCAGGCCCGGCACGGGCCTATACACAGATACGCAGTATTTT. Translating it yields CRPGTGLYTDTQYF.

J is TRBJ1-5 and V is TRBV29-1; unclear D gene. Germline V CDR1 and CDR2: SQVTM, ANQGSEA. The CDR3 is made up of 13 amino acids. Trimming removed 4 bases at V and 4 bases at J, with 11 bases between. CDR3 loop: CSVGRGTNQPQHF. In nucleotides, the CDR3 is TGCAGCGTTGGGCGGGGTACAAATCAGCCCCAGCATTTT.

This chain connects TRBV10-3 to TRBJ1-1; D is unclear. The length of the CDR3 is 13 residues. The V gene lost 3 bases and the J gene lost 4 bases, with 9 bases spanning the gap. Per the germline V gene, CDR1 is ENHRY and CDR2 is SYGVKD. In DNA, the CDR3 is TGTGCCATCAGTGAAGACATGGCCACTGAAGCTTTCTTT. Translating gives CAISEDMATEAFF.

The chain links TRBV20-1 to TRBJ2-3; 8 nucleotides line up with TRBD2. CDR1 is DFQATT, CDR2 SNEGSKA, per germline (reference sequence). The CDR3 spans 15 residues. Losses at the gene ends were 3 bases for V and 2 bases for J; bases not matched to a gene: 7. The CDR3 DNA follows: TGCAGTGCTAGCCCTCTAGCGGGCCTCACAGATACGCAGTATTTT. Its translation: CSASPLAGLTDTQYF.

This clonotype was seen a handful of times. J is TRBJ2-2 and V is TRBV11-1; TRBD1 matches 7 bases. J gave up 1 base and V 3 bases, and 5 bases lay outside the gene matches. CDR1 and CDR2 (germline): SGHAT, FQDESV (reference sequence). The CDR3 loop spans 16 amino acids. CDR3 coding DNA: TGTGCCAGCAGCTTGACAGGGTCGGGGAACACCGGGGAGCTGTTTTTT. Amino acids: CASSLTGSGNTGELFF.

In this sample, this clonotype turned up a few times. This chain links TRBV6-5 with TRBJ1-1, with D unresolved. Trimming stripped 0 bases from V and 6 bases from J, with 8 bases between. The CDR3 extends over 13 amino acids. Germline-derived CDR1 and CDR2 are MNHEY and SVGAGI. The CDR3 DNA reads TGTGCCAGCAGTTACTCAGGATGGTCTGAAGCTTTCTTT. It yields the protein CASSYSGWSEAFF.

This clonotype has just a few counts. This sequence joins TRBV10-1 and TRBJ2-1; 8 positions match TRBD2. Germline CDR1 is WNHNN and CDR2 is SYGVQD (reference sequence). There are 17 residues in the CDR3. J was trimmed by 4 bases and V by 0 bases; bases with no gene match: 8. CDR3 in amino acids: CASSESKAGLGYNEQFF. The CDR3 coding sequence is TGCGCCAGCAGTGAGTCGAAAGCGGGACTAGGATACAATGAGCAGTTCTTC.

This clonotype was recorded many times. V is TRBV9 and J is TRBJ2-5; TRBD2 aligns across 10 bases. The CDR3 loop spans 15 amino acids. The trim removed 7 bases at V and 2 bases at J, leaving 8 bases unmatched. Germline assignment: CDR1 SGDLS and CDR2 YYNGEE. CDR3 sequence: CASASGGLDQETQYF. The CDR3 region has the DNA TGTGCCAGCGCTAGCGGGGGCCTCGATCAAGAGACCCAGTACTTC. Using reference TRBV9 and TRBJ2-5 for the parts outside the CDR3, the full variable domain is DSGVTQTPKHLITATGQRVTLRCSPRSGDLSVYWYQQSLDQGLQFLIQYYNGEERAKGNILERFSAQQFPDLHSELNLSSLELGDSALYFCASASGGLDQETQYFGPGTRLLVL.

A few counts support this clonotype. The rearrangement joins TRBV6-5 to TRBJ2-7; D is uncertain. This CDR3 region has 14 residues. CDR1 is MNHEY and CDR2 is SVGAGI in the germline V gene. With 2 bases removed from V and 1 base from J, the gap between germline ends came to 9 bases. This CDR3 reads CASSYRAASYEQYF. For the CDR3, the DNA is TGTGCCAGCAGTTACCGGGCAGCATCCTACGAGCAGTACTTC.

This clonotype was seen ten or more times. J is TRBJ2-3 and V is TRBV7-3, with a weak D call TRBD1 (6 bases). Trimming removed 5 bases at V and 4 bases at J, with 19 bases between. The CDR3 runs to 16 residues. Germline CDR1 is SGHTA and CDR2 is FQGTGA. CDR3 sequence reads: CASSIGTLRRSDTQYF. The DNA of the CDR3 is TGTGCCAGCAGCATAGGGACACTTCGGAGGTCAGATACGCAGTATTTT.

The table lists this clonotype with many counts. The V gene is TRBV12-3 or TRBV12-4, the J gene TRBJ2-1; D is unclear. V dropped 7 bases and J dropped 7 bases, with 14 bases sitting between them. This CDR3 has 13 amino acids. CDR3 DNA: TGTGCCAGCACCCCCGACTTCTCAAATGAGCAGTTCTTC. As protein: CASTPDFSNEQFF.

V usage is TRBV6-1 and J usage is TRBJ1-2; no reliable D call. Per the germline V gene, CDR1 is MNHNS and CDR2 is SASEGT. CDR3 size: 15 residues. V was shortened by 0 bases and J by 9 bases, with 17 bases between the two germline ends. CDR3 sequence (DNA): TGTGCCAGCAGTGAAGCGTTTCGGGCCAGCCCGCGCTACACCTTC. The encoded protein is CASSEAFRASPRYTF.

V and J are TRBV20-1 and TRBJ2-3, with TRBD2 matching over 8 bases. The J segment lost 2 bases and the V segment lost 0 bases, leaving 10 bases of the junction unmatched. The CDR3 runs to 17 residues. From germline, CDR1 is DFQATT and CDR2 SNEGSKA (reference sequence). The CDR3 protein is CSARDLRTSGPTDTQYF. CDR3 nucleotide sequence: TGCAGTGCTAGAGATCTCCGAACTAGCGGCCCCACAGATACGCAGTATTTT.